These 15 T cell receptor beta chains share one sample of origin, sequenced in a study of blood T cell repertoires in COVID-19. Generated by immunoSEQ multiplex PCR, the TCRdb table keeps only in-frame clones and is missing some. The data hold over 150,000 clones, with approximately 83% observed a single time. Material for sequencing was peripheral blood. The receptors were gathered from an older woman with acute or convalescent COVID-19.

The chain recombines TRBV24-1 with TRBJ2-3; D gene ambiguous. The germline gives CDR1 KGHDR, CDR2 SFDVKD. There are 15 residues in the CDR3. With 1 base removed from V and 4 bases from J, the gap between germline ends came to 11 bases. CDR3 loop: CATSDLNTEPDTQYF. The CDR3 nucleotides read TGTGCCACCAGTGATTTAAACACAGAACCAGATACGCAGTATTTT.

The chain is built from TRBV5-1 and TRBJ2-1, with 9 nucleotides matching TRBD1. The CDR3 totals 14 residues. Germline V gene sequence: CDR1 SGHRS, CDR2 YFSETQ. Trimming took 7 bases from V and 7 from J; bases not matched to a gene: 9. The CDR3 region has the DNA TGCGCCAGCGACACCGGGACAGGGTTGAATGAGCAGTTCTTC. Translating gives CASDTGTGLNEQFF.

A few counts support this clone. The chain recombines TRBV30 with TRBJ2-3; no definite D call. CDR3 size: 12 residues. Germline V CDR1 and CDR2: GTSNPN, SVGIG (reference sequence). V lost 1 base and J lost 7, with 9 bases in between. CDR3 sequence: CAWSDSPHTQYF. The CDR3 DNA reads TGTGCCTGGAGTGACAGTCCTCATACGCAGTATTTT.

This rearrangement joins TRBV2 to TRBJ1-6; D ambiguous. The V and J ends lost 3 bases and 4 bases respectively, with 7 bases between them. Per the germline V gene, CDR1 is SNHLY and CDR2 is FYNNEI. The CDR3 totals 14 residues. The chain's CDR3 is CASSEREYNSPLHF. CDR3 coding DNA: TGTGCCAGCAGTGAGAGGGAGTATAATTCACCCCTCCACTTT.

The chain joins TRBV6-5 to TRBJ1-5; TRBD1 matches 7 bases. The CDR3 covers 14 residues. With 6 bases clipped from V and 7 bases from J, the junction kept 9 bases outside the gene matches. CDR1 is MNHEY, CDR2 SVGAGI, per germline. The CDR3 DNA sequence: TGTGCCAGCAGGACAGACAGGGTCGGGCAGCCCCAGCATTTT. Residues: CASRTDRVGQPQHF.

V is TRBV4-1 and J is TRBJ1-2; D is perhaps TRBD1 (5 bases). The CDR3 loop spans 13 amino acids. Germline assignment: CDR1 MGHRA and CDR2 YSYEKL. With 5 bases removed from V and 6 bases from J, the gap between germline ends came to 13 bases. CDR3 nucleotide sequence: TGCGCCAGCAGCTCCGGGGGGTTACATGGCTACACCTTC. This gives the protein CASSSGGLHGYTF.

The chain joins TRBV28 to TRBJ2-7; 9 nucleotides agree with TRBD1. CDR3 size: 14 residues. Germline loops: CDR1 MDHEN, CDR2 SYDVKM. J lost 6 bases, V lost 5 bases, and 8 bases had no gene match. The CDR3, as DNA: TGTGCCAGCAGTCTCCCGGACAGGGGATCCGAGCAGTACGTC. Translation gives CASSLPDRGSEQYV.

This clone was recorded once. The chain is built from TRBV7-9 and TRBJ1-4; 10 nucleotides match TRBD1. The ends lost 5 bases at V and 2 bases at J; junction bases unmatched: 8. The CDR3 runs to 17 residues. From germline, CDR1 is SEHNR and CDR2 FQNEAQ (reference sequence). CDR3 in amino acids: CASSTKDRGPTNEKLFF. CDR3 bases: TGTGCCAGCAGCACAAAAGACAGGGGGCCTACTAATGAAAAACTGTTTTTT.

The rearrangement uses TRBV6-5 and TRBJ2-3; unclear D gene. Per germline, CDR1 MNHEY and CDR2 SVGAGI. With 2 bases removed from V and 5 bases from J, the gap between germline ends came to 8 bases. This CDR3 is built from 13 residues. The CDR3 protein is CASSYIIGDTQYF. CDR3 sequence (DNA): TGTGCCAGCAGTTACATTATCGGAGATACGCAGTATTTT.

The DNA for the CDR3 is TGCGCCAGCAGCCAAGGGACAGGGGGCAATCAGCCCCAGCATTTT. This sequence encodes CASSQGTGGNQPQHF. This sequence joins TRBV4-1 and TRBJ1-5; 9 bases agree with TRBD1. CDR3 length equals 15 residues. Unmatched junction bases numbered 0, after V lost 1 base and J lost 2 bases. The germline CDR1 and CDR2 sequences are MGHRA and YSYEKL.

The sample holds many counts of this clone. The chain uses TRBV7-2 and TRBJ2-7; D may be TRBD2 (5 bases). The CDR3 totals 12 residues. In germline, CDR1 is SGHTA, CDR2 FQGNSA. V lost 2 bases, J lost 6 bases, and 8 bases lay in between. The CDR3 DNA sequence: TGTGCCAGCAGCTTACTCGGGGTCGAGCAGTACTTC. Amino acids: CASSLLGVEQYF.

The chain links TRBV7-2 to TRBJ2-7; 14 bases fit TRBD2. The CDR3 spans 19 residues. CDR1 and CDR2 from the germline V gene are SGHTA and FQGNSA. V trimming: 0 bases; J trimming: 1 base; junction bases outside the gene matches: 8. The CDR3 DNA reads as TGTGCCAGCAGCTTAGCCCGACTAGCGGGGGGGCAAGTATCCTACGAGCAGTACTTC. It is translated as CASSLARLAGGQVSYEQYF.

This clone was seen a few times. The chain recombines TRBV6-5 with TRBJ1-2; 9 nucleotides agree with TRBD1. Trimming at V came to 3 bases and at J to 4 bases, leaving 3 bases not matched to a gene. Germline V lookup: CDR1 MNHEY, CDR2 SVGAGI. The CDR3 sequence is 14 residues long. CDR3 nucleotides: TGTGCCAGCAGTTATGACAGGGGGATCTATGGCTACACCTTC. It encodes CASSYDRGIYGYTF.

The V call is TRBV30, the J call TRBJ1-2; D unresolved. The CDR3 has 11 amino acids. Germline V CDR1 and CDR2: GTSNPN, SVGIG (reference sequence). Trimming cost V 5 bases and J 5 bases, with 9 bases left between them. DNA of the CDR3: TGTGCCTGGGGTTCAGTTTATGGCTACACCTTC. It codes for CAWGSVYGYTF.

To note about this clone: Different DNA sequences within this sample yield the same CDR3. The chain joins TRBV6-6 to TRBJ1-2, with 8 bases matching TRBD1. V was clipped by 5 bases and J by 2 bases; unmatched bases: 1. The CDR3 is 13 amino acids. CDR1 MNHNY and CDR2 SVGAGI come from the germline V gene (reference sequence). CDR3 sequence: CASSRTGNYGYTF. CDR3 sequence (DNA): TGTGCCAGCAGTCGGACAGGGAACTATGGCTACACCTTC.